A selection of T cell receptor beta chains follows, all from one sample in a study of blood T cells in healthy people across ages. One entry per CDR3 protein, called by TCRdb with MiXCR from the 5' RACE reads. The sample includes around 1.1 million distinct CDR3 sequences, roughly two fifths seen only once; the top ten take 10% to 15%. What was sequenced was blood. The source of these receptors is a man between 18 and 35 years old in good health. Both conserved end residues are part of each CDR3.

cdr3_length j_call v_call cdr3_aa
12 TRBJ1-2 TRBV29-1 CSVVADNYGYTF
14 TRBJ1-1 TRBV3-1 CASSQDGVGTEAFF
15 TRBJ1-5 TRBV20-1 CSAGEGVSGIQPQHF
14 TRBJ1-2 TRBV25-1 CASEEGKGKNGYTF
16 . TRBV14 CASSQDLRSRVDEQYF
13 TRBJ1-2 TRBV2 CASRQGESYGYTF
13 TRBJ1-2 TRBV5-4 CASRDRGGYGYTF
11 TRBJ1-4 TRBV6-2/TRBV6-3 CASSYGGKLFF
16 TRBJ2-3 TRBV10-3 CAISEYLDPLADTQYF
14 TRBJ2-5 TRBV2 CASSLDSRGETQYF
14 TRBJ2-3 TRBV25-1 CASSEAQSTDTQYF
15 TRBJ2-5 TRBV12-3/TRBV12-4 CASIGGGHTSNEQYF
15 TRBJ2-3 TRBV7-3 CASSSTGGSTDTQYF
20 TRBJ2-6 TRBV3-1 CASSLVTGTGVLSGANVLTF
16 TRBJ1-2 TRBV5-5 CASSLEVVPLGYGYTF
13 TRBJ1-2 TRBV6-5 CASSPGPWNGYTF
14 TRBJ1-4 TRBV6-6 CASNLGQLNEKLFF
14 TRBJ2-7 TRBV7-8 CASSLAWKTGEQYF
15 . TRBV6-2/TRBV6-3 CASSTTTGTLYEQYF
16 TRBJ2-2 TRBV9 CASSVRGGAATGELFF
16 TRBJ2-3 TRBV7-2 CASSPRGLRQADTQYF
16 TRBJ2-1 TRBV5-1 CASSSQGPAGCNEQFF
16 TRBJ2-2 TRBV5-1 CASSLEVTENTGELFF
12 TRBJ1-2 TRBV5-1 CASSFREHGYTF
15 TRBJ2-4 TRBV9 CASSVGLLGADIQYF
15 TRBJ2-5 TRBV7-2 CASSLGGQGPETQYF
13 TRBJ1-2 TRBV20-1 CSAWTGRGYGYTF
14 TRBJ1-2 TRBV27 CASSFLGGAGGYTF
11 TRBJ2-3 TRBV30 CAWSGGDTQYF
12 TRBJ1-6 TRBV5-4 CASIPQNSPLHF
14 TRBJ1-5 TRBV19 CASSIGHSNQPQHF
14 TRBJ1-2 TRBV12-3/TRBV12-4 CASNPGQGNYGYTF
15 TRBJ1-2 TRBV4-1 CASSQDDRENYGYTF
15 TRBJ1-1 TRBV12-3/TRBV12-4 CASSLETGAGTEAFF
15 TRBJ2-4 TRBV9 CASSQGAKPADIQYF
14 TRBJ2-5 TRBV20-1 CSALPQTSFETQYF
13 TRBJ1-4 TRBV28 CASSVDWEEKLFF
16 TRBJ2-3 TRBV7-2 CASSLFRVAPPDTQYF
15 TRBJ2-2 TRBV9 CASSATGKKSGELFF
18 TRBJ1-6 TRBV5-1 CASSLGPSGGSYNSPLHF
14 TRBJ1-2 TRBV20-1 CSAREGQVDYGYTF
15 TRBJ2-1 TRBV20-1 CSATQFGPLTMKQFF
14 TRBJ1-1 TRBV3-1 CASSQDTGRAEAFF
13 TRBJ1-5 TRBV20-1 CSAKRAGDQPQHF
12 TRBJ2-1 TRBV10-3 CAIRDRENEQFF
14 TRBJ2-1 TRBV27 CASSLVDSNNEQFF
13 TRBJ2-5 TRBV9 CASSGLVGNEQYF
15 TRBJ2-1 TRBV7-6 CASSSDGGLYNEQFF
17 TRBJ2-4 TRBV4-2 CASSQDLPVDTKNIQYF
14 TRBJ2-3 TRBV3-1 CASSRTLRGYTQYF
15 TRBJ2-1 TRBV5-4 CASSAIAGGNNEQFF
13 TRBJ2-5 TRBV27 CASSAPRGETQYF
13 TRBJ1-2 TRBV10-3 CAISDPKDYGYTF
13 TRBJ2-7 TRBV3-1 CASSPTRASEQYF